This T cell receptor beta chain was found in a study of cytomegalovirus exposure and HLA in healthy donors. The study, taken as a whole, reports: Researchers reported in a later analysis that common viral pathogens appeared linked to several top clusters. TCR beta V- and J-gene trimming, according to a later analysis, was linked to a missense DCLRE1C variant.

Note on this clone: The antigen remains unidentified.

The CDR3 contains 14 residues. With V trimmed by 1 base and J by 7 bases, 6 bases remained unmatched. From germline, CDR1 is GTSNPN and CDR2 SVGIG (reference sequence). Vbeta (60) and Jbeta (13) primers were used in the PCR. Using immunoSEQ multiplex PCR, the repertoire was profiled, and TCRdb retains in-frame clones only, with some absent. This table has around 180,000 clones, around three quarters appearing once. The clonotype was recovered from a woman in her forties in good health and CMV-seronegative. The chain employs TRBV30 and TRBJ2-5; 10 bases are a match to TRBD1. The material sequenced was PBMCs. The CDR3 coding sequence is TGTGCCTGGAGTGGCGCCGGACAGGGGGTGACCCAGTACTTC. Residues: CAWSGAGQGVTQYF.